The T cell receptor (beta chain) under discussion was sequenced for a study of T cell repertoires in cytomegalovirus infection. Turning to the study itself: Public TCR beta signatures marked donors with CMV infection and the matching HLA. Study results and caveats: The study found HLA-C-restricted CMV-specific TCR beta clonotypes dominating the ex vivo response.

TCRdb reanalysed the reads using MiXCR and keeps one entry per CDR3 protein. Seen here are 250,000 to 350,000 distinct CDR3 sequences, more than 20% observed once, and the top ten hold about 15%. This clonotype was seen at least ten times. What it binds is not known. The CDR3 spans 17 residues. V was trimmed by 3 bases and J by 4 bases, leaving 22 bases between them. The germline gives CDR1 SGHTA, CDR2 FQGNSA. This TCR came from a human donor in good health (CMV status not recorded). Some clones in this sample may be carry-over from other donors' samples. The specimen sequenced was PBMCs. This chain joins TRBV7-2 and TRBJ2-7; the D gene is possibly TRBD1 (6 bases). The CDR3 DNA reads as TGTGCCAGCAGCTTTGGTCGGGGTGGAGGCAGGGGTTACGAGCAGTACTTC. Its translation is CASSFGRGGGRGYEQYF.